This TCR beta chain was obtained from a study of cytomegalovirus exposure and HLA in healthy donors. Study-level points and caveats: In an earlier analysis, most TCR beta V segments were productive about 87% or about 30% of the time. Among donors in an Asian-associated ancestry cluster, a later analysis reportedly found fewer N-insertions than the approximately 670-donor mean. Later analysis demonstrated an association between a missense DCLRE1C variant and TCR beta V- and J-gene trimming. Most of the CMV-associated TCR beta chains (in a later analysis) appeared to be HLA-restricted.

The CDR3 length is 11 residues. The germline V gene encodes CDR1 LNHDA and CDR2 SQIVND (reference sequence). V lost 5 bases, J lost 6 bases, and 5 bases lay in between. PCR was performed using 60 Vbeta and 13 Jbeta primers. The assay was immunoSEQ multiplex PCR, and TCRdb's table has in-frame clones only and misses some. This table holds 90,000 to 110,000 clones, approximately 12% found once. Remarks on this clone: The antigen remains undetermined.

The chain is built from TRBV19 and TRBJ1-3; D gene unclear. The receptor was derived from a man aged 35 to 55 in good health and CMV-seropositive. Sample: PBMCs. CDR3 sequence reads: CASSSPNTIYF. The CDR3 nucleotides read TGTGCCAGTAGTTCTCCAAACACCATATATTTT.